The rows below give T cell receptor beta chains drawn from one sample of a study of cytomegalovirus exposure and HLA in healthy donors. Sequencing was performed with immunoSEQ multiplex PCR; in TCRdb, only in-frame clones are kept and a portion is missing. This sample has around 150,000 clones; about 89% occur once, and the top ten carry 0.6% to 0.8%. Sequencing was done on a sample of PBMCs. All receptors come from a man between 18 and 35 years old in good health and CMV-seronegative. The CDR3 runs from the conserved cysteine through the conserved F or W. A D gene is named only where the DNA matches it firmly. Only part of the rows carry a size: once, few, many, or a class if the clone is expanded.

v_gene	d_gene	j_gene	abundance	CDR3nt	CDR3aa
TRBV19	.	TRBJ1-1	.	TGTGCCACTCAGTTCGGGGGAGAAACTGAAGCTTTCTTT	CATQFGGETEAFF
TRBV7-6	.	TRBJ2-3	.	TGTGCCAGCAGCTTAGGGGCCACAGATACGCAGTATTTT	CASSLGATDTQYF
TRBV14	.	TRBJ2-5	once	TGTGCCAGCAGCCAAAGGGGGACCCAGTACTTC	CASSQRGTQYF
TRBV5-1	.	TRBJ2-1	.	TGCGCCAGCAGCAGAAAACAGGGCTATGAGCAGTTCTTC	CASSRKQGYEQFF
TRBV4-1	.	TRBJ2-4	.	TGCGCCAGCAGCCAAGAGGTCCAGGGAGCCAAAAACATTCAGTACTTC	CASSQEVQGAKNIQYF
TRBV20-1	.	TRBJ2-5	.	TGCAGTGTGTCGGGGAAAGAGACCCAGTACTTC	CSVSGKETQYF
TRBV11-3	.	TRBJ2-1	.	TGTGCCAGCAGTCCGGTACAGGTCCCAAATGAGCAGTTCTTC	CASSPVQVPNEQFF
TRBV6-1	.	TRBJ1-2	.	TGTGCCAGCAGTGAATATGGCATCGGGACTCGCGACTATGGCTACACCTTC	CASSEYGIGTRDYGYTF
TRBV27	TRBD2	TRBJ2-1	.	TGTGCCAGCAGTTTTTCCCGTCCGGGACTAGCGGGATCCAATGAGCAGTTCTTC	CASSFSRPGLAGSNEQFF
TRBV5-1	TRBD1	TRBJ2-7	few	TGCGCCAGCAGCTCGGGCCAGACAGGGAACTACGAGCAGTACTTC	CASSSGQTGNYEQYF
TRBV6-6	.	TRBJ2-6	.	TGTGCCAGCAGCACCTATACAGGGTCTGGGGCCAACGTCCTGACTTTC	CASSTYTGSGANVLTF
TRBV6-6	.	TRBJ2-5	.	TGTGCCAGCAGTAAACCGGGTCTTACGGGGGAGACCCAGTACTTC	CASSKPGLTGETQYF
TRBV30	.	TRBJ2-1	few	TGTGCCTGGAGCTCTGGAGTGGGGGCTAATGAGCAGTTCTTC	CAWSSGVGANEQFF
TRBV5-1	.	TRBJ1-1	few	TGCGCCAGCAGCGCAGGAAGGGAGGCTGAAGCTTTCTTT	CASSAGREAEAFF
TRBV10-3	TRBD1	TRBJ1-5	few	TGTGCCACCGGACAGGGCAATCAGCCCCAGCATTTT	CATGQGNQPQHF
TRBV6-5	.	TRBJ1-3	.	TGTGCCAGCAGTTATGCGGACTCTGGAAACACCATATATTTT	CASSYADSGNTIYF
TRBV5-1	.	TRBJ1-1	once	TGCGCCAGCAGCTTCACGGGGGACACTGAAGCTTTCTTT	CASSFTGDTEAFF
TRBV19	TRBD2	TRBJ2-5	.	TGTGCCAGTAGTACCAGCGGAACCCGGTTCGGGAGGGAGACCCAGTACTTC	CASSTSGTRFGRETQYF
TRBV27	.	TRBJ2-7	once	TGTGCCACAAGGAGGGGTCCTCTATTCGAGCAGTACTTC	CATRRGPLFEQYF
TRBV6-1	.	TRBJ1-5	.	TGTGCCAGCAGTGAAGCGCCAGGCAGTTATAGCAATCAGCCCCAGCATTTT	CASSEAPGSYSNQPQHF
TRBV2	TRBD1	TRBJ1-2	.	TGTGCCAGCAGCTACGGGACAGGGGTTGACTATGGCTACACCTTC	CASSYGTGVDYGYTF
TRBV27	.	TRBJ1-4	.	TGTGCCAGCAGTTTACTCGGACACGAAAAACTGTTTTTT	CASSLLGHEKLFF
TRBV5-4	TRBD1	TRBJ2-6	.	TGTGCCAGCAGCGTACCGGGACGTGCAGGGGGCCTGACTTTC	CASSVPGRAGGLTF
TRBV5-1	.	TRBJ2-3	.	TGCGCCAGCAGCTTGGGGACTTATAGCACAGATACGCAGTATTTT	CASSLGTYSTDTQYF
TRBV9	TRBD1	TRBJ2-5	.	TGTGCCAGCAGCACGGGACAGGGACGTAACCAAGAGACCCAGTACTTC	CASSTGQGRNQETQYF
TRBV7-3	.	TRBJ1-1	.	TGTGCCAGCAGCTTAATGCGGGACACTGAAGCTTTCTTT	CASSLMRDTEAFF
TRBV19	.	TRBJ1-5	.	TGTGCCAGTAGTATAGAGGGGACTATCGCTCAGCCCCAGCATTTT	CASSIEGTIAQPQHF
TRBV5-5	TRBD1	TRBJ2-3	.	TGTGCCAGCAGCTTGGAAGGGACAGGCAAGGATACGCAGTATTTT	CASSLEGTGKDTQYF
TRBV19	.	TRBJ1-1	.	TGTGCCAGTAGTATAATGGGGCAACCGAACACTGAAGCTTTCTTT	CASSIMGQPNTEAFF
TRBV7-2	TRBD1	TRBJ1-2	once	TGTGCCAGCAGCTCTCGGGACAGGCTTTATGGCTACACCTTC	CASSSRDRLYGYTF
TRBV9	.	TRBJ1-4	.	TGTGCCAGCAGCGTTGACAGGACTGCAACTAATGAAAAACTGTTTTTT	CASSVDRTATNEKLFF
TRBV10-1	TRBD1	TRBJ2-7	.	TGCGCCAGCAGTGAGGGGACAGCCTACGAGCAGTACTTC	CASSEGTAYEQYF
TRBV27	TRBD1	TRBJ1-2	.	TGTGCCAGCAGGGTGGGACAGGGAGGCTACACCTTC	CASRVGQGGYTF
TRBV9	.	TRBJ1-3	.	TGTGCCAGCAGCGTAGCTAGGTCGATCTCTGGAAACACCATATATTTT	CASSVARSISGNTIYF
TRBV7-7	TRBD2	TRBJ2-3	once	TGTGCCAGCAGCTTAGGCCTAGCGGGAGCAGATACGCAGTATTTT	CASSLGLAGADTQYF
TRBV7-2	TRBD1	TRBJ1-5	.	TGTGCCAGCAGCTCGGACGGGACAGCATATCAGCCCCAGCATTTT	CASSSDGTAYQPQHF
TRBV10-2	.	TRBJ2-2	.	TGCGCCAGCACAGGGTGGGCCGGGGAGCTGTTTTTT	CASTGWAGELFF
TRBV2	.	TRBJ2-6	.	TGTGCCAGCAGTGAACGGCGACAGGCCGACTCTGGGGCCAACGTCCTGACTTTC	CASSERRQADSGANVLTF
TRBV19	.	TRBJ2-5	once	TGTGCCAGTAGTTTCGGTAGAGAAGAGACCCAGTACTTC	CASSFGREETQYF
TRBV6-1	TRBD1	TRBJ2-1	once	TGTGCCAGCAGCCGGACAGGGGTCGATGAGCAGTTCTTC	CASSRTGVDEQFF
TRBV11-2	TRBD2	TRBJ2-5	once	TGTGCCAGCAGTTCCGGGGCGGGAGGGGGCTTAAAAGAGACCCAGTACTTC	CASSSGAGGGLKETQYF
TRBV4-3	.	TRBJ2-2	.	TGCGCCAGCAGCCAAGATAAGCTCTACACCGGGGAGCTGTTTTTT	CASSQDKLYTGELFF
TRBV11-2	TRBD1	TRBJ1-2	.	TGTGCCAGCAGCTCCCCCGGGACAGGGTATGGCTACACCTTC	CASSSPGTGYGYTF
TRBV4-3	.	TRBJ1-1	.	TGCGCCAGCAGCCAAGACGGGAACACTGAAGCTTTCTTT	CASSQDGNTEAFF
TRBV7-8	.	TRBJ1-4	.	TGTGCCAGCAGAGGGGGACACGCAACTAATGAAAAACTGTTTTTT	CASRGGHATNEKLFF
TRBV7-6	.	TRBJ1-4	.	TGTGCCAGCAGCTCCCGTACGGGGTTCAATGAAAAACTGTTTTTT	CASSSRTGFNEKLFF
TRBV6-5	TRBD2	TRBJ2-1	.	TGTGCCAGCAGTTACGGGACTAGCGGGACTATTGAGCAGTTCTTC	CASSYGTSGTIEQFF
TRBV5-4	TRBD2	TRBJ2-3	.	TGTGCCAGCAGCTTGGGGGGGACTAGCATCGATACGCAGTATTTT	CASSLGGTSIDTQYF
TRBV5-1	TRBD1	TRBJ2-7	.	TGCGCCAGCAGCTTGAAATTACGGACAGGGAGCGAGCAGTACTTC	CASSLKLRTGSEQYF
TRBV27	TRBD1	TRBJ2-1	.	TGTGCCAGCAGTTTGGGACAGACGAGCTATGAGCAGTTCTTC	CASSLGQTSYEQFF
TRBV11-3	TRBD1	TRBJ2-2	.	TGTGCCAGCAGCGACAGGGGGCCGAACACCGGGGAGCTGTTTTTT	CASSDRGPNTGELFF
TRBV11-2	TRBD2	TRBJ2-5	.	TGTGCCAGCAGCTCCACGCGGGAGGGGATGGAGACCCAGTACTTC	CASSSTREGMETQYF